This T cell receptor (beta chain) was identified during a study of CD8+ T cells in alopecia areata. Investigators isolated RNA and reverse transcribed it into cDNA to act as the sequencing template. Clones were sequenced by immunoSEQ multiplex PCR, and TCRdb holds only the in-frame ones, with some missing. The table has roughly 250,000 clones, roughly two thirds seen once. Peripheral blood and lesional scalp punch biopsies came from alopecia areata patients. Cell sorting on a FACSAria was used to separate CD4+ and CD8+ T cells from the PBMCs. Per germline, CDR1 SGHTA and CDR2 FQGTGA. This CDR3 has 15 residues. V was trimmed by 5 bases and J by 8 bases, leaving 18 bases between them. With respect to this clone: Its cognate antigen is unknown.

General study findings and limits: The study found TCR sharing across patients less clear than in mice, possibly for HLA reasons. Affected scalp, especially in alopecia totalis/universalis, had a higher clonality than normal scalp did.

J is TRBJ2-2 and V is TRBV7-3; D remains unclear. This sequence was found in a human donor with alopecia areata. The input for sequencing was CD4+ T cells sorted from blood, taken at week 0. The CDR3 reads CASSPSPRPSGELFF. The CDR3 coding sequence is TGTGCCAGCAGCCCGAGCCCGAGGCCATCTGGGGAGCTGTTTTTT.